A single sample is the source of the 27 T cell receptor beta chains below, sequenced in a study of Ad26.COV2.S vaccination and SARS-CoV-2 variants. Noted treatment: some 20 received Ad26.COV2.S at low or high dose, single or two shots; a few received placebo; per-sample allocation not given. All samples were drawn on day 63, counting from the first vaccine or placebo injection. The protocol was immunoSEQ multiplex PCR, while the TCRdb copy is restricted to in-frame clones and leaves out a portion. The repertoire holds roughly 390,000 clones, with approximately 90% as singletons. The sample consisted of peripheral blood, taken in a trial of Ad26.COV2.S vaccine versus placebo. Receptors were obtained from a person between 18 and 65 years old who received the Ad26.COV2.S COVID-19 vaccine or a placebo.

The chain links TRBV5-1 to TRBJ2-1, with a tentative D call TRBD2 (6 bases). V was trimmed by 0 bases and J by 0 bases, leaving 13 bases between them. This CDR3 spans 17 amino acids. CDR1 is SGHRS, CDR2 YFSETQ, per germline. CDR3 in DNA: TGCGCCAGCAGCTTGGGGGGCGGGATCGGCTCCTACAATGAGCAGTTCTTC. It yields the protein CASSLGGGIGSYNEQFF. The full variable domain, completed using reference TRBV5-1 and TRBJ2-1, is KAGVTQTPRYLIKTRGQQVTLSCSPISGHRSVSWYQQTPGQGLQFLFEYFSETQRNKGNFPGRFSGRQFSNSRSEMNVSTLELGDSALYLCASSLGGGIGSYNEQFFGPGTRLTVL.

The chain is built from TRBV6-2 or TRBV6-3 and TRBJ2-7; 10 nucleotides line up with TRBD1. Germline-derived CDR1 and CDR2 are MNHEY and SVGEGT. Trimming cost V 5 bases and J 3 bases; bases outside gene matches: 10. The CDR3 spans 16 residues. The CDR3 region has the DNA TGTGCCAGCAGTCACCCCGGGACAGGGGCAATCTACGAGCAGTACTTC. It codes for CASSHPGTGAIYEQYF.

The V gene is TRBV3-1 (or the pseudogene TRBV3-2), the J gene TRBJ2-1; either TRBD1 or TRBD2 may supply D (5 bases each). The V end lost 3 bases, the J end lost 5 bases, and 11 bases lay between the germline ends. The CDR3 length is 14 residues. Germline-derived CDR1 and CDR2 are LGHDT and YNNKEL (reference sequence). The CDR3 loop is CASSQTGTDNEQFF. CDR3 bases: TGTGCCAGCAGCCAGACCGGGACCGACAATGAGCAGTTCTTC.

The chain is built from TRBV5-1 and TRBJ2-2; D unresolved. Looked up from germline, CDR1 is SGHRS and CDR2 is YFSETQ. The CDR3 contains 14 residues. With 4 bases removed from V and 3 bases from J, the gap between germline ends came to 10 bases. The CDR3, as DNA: TGCGCCAGCAGCAGACTCCAGGACACCGGGGAGCTGTTTTTT. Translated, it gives CASSRLQDTGELFF.

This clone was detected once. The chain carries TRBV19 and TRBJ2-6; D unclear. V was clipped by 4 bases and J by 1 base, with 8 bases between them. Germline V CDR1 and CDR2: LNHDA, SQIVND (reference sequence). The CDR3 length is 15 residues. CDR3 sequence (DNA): TGTGCCAGTAGTAACGGTGGGTCTGGGGCCAACGTCCTGACTTTC. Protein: CASSNGGSGANVLTF. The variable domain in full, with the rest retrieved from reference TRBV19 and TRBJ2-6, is DGGITQSPKYLFRKEGQNVTLSCEQNLNHDAMYWYRQDPGQGLRLIYYSQIVNDFQKGDIAEGYSVSREKKESFPLTVTSAQKNPTAFYLCASSNGGSGANVLTFGAGSRLTVL.

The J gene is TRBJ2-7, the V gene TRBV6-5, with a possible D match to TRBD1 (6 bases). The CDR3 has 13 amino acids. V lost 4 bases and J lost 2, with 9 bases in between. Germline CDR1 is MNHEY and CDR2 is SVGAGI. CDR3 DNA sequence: TGTGCCAGCAGTTTATGGGGGCCCTACGAGCAGTACTTC. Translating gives CASSLWGPYEQYF.

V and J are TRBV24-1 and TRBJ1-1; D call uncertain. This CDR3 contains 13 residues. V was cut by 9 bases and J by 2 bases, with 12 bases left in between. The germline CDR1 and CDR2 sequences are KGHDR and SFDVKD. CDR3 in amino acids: CATQSNENTEAFF. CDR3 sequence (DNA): TGTGCCACCCAGAGTAATGAAAACACTGAAGCTTTCTTT.

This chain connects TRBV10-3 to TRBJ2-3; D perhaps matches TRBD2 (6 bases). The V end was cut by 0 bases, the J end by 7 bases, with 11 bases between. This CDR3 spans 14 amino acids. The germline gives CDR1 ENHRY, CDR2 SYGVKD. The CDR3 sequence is CAISESASENTQYF. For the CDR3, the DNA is TGTGCCATCAGTGAGTCGGCTAGCGAGAATACGCAGTATTTT.

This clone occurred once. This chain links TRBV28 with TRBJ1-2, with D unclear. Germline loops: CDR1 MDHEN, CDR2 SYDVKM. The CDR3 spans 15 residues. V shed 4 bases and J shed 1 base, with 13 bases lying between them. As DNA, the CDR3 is TGTGCCAGCAGTTCTAGCGCATCCCTTAACTATGGCTACACCTTC. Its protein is CASSSSASLNYGYTF.

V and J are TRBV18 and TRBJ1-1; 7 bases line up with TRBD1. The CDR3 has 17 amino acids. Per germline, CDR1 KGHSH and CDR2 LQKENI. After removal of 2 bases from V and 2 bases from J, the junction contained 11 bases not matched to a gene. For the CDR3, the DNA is TGTGCCAGCTCACCAGGGGAGGGGGCACAATCAAACACTGAAGCTTTCTTT. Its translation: CASSPGEGAQSNTEAFF. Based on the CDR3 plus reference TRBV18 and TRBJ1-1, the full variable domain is NAGVMQNPRHLVRRRGQEARLRCSPMKGHSHVYWYRQLPEEGLKFMVYLQKENIIDESGMPKERFSAEFPKEGPSILRIQQVVRGDSAAYFCASSPGEGAQSNTEAFFGQGTRLTVV.

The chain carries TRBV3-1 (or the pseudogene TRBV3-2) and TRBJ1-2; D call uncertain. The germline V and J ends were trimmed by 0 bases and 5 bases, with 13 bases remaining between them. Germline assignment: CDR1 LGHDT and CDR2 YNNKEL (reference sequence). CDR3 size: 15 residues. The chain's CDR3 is CASSQEQVLGYGYTF. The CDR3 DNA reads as TGTGCCAGCAGCCAAGAGCAGGTTTTAGGGTATGGCTACACCTTC.

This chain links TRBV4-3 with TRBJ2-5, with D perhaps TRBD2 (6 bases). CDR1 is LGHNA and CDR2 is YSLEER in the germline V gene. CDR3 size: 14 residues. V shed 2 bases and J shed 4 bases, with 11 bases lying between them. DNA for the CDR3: TGCGCCAGCAGCCAAACATGGGGGGTAGAGACCCAGTACTTC. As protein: CASSQTWGVETQYF.

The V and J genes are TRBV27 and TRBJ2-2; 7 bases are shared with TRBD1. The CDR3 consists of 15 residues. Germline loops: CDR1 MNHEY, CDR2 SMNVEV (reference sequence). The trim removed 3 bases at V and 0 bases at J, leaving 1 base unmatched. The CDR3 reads CASSLGQTNTGELFF. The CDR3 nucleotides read TGTGCCAGCAGTTTGGGACAGACGAACACCGGGGAGCTGTTTTTT.

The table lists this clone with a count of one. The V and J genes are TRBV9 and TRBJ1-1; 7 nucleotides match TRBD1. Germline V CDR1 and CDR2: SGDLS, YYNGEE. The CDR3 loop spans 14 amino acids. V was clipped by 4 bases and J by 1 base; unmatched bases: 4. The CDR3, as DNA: TGTGCCAGCAGCCCTTACAGGGGGAACACTGAAGCTTTCTTT. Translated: CASSPYRGNTEAFF.

The CDR3 is CASSQESSGVGGTDTQYF. CDR3 coding DNA: TGTGCCAGCAGCCAAGAATCATCCGGGGTCGGCGGCACAGATACGCAGTATTTT. This sequence joins TRBV4-2 and TRBJ2-3; perhaps TRBD2 as D (5 bases). This CDR3 comprises 18 residues. Germline values: CDR1 LGHNA, CDR2 YNFKEQ. Trimming took off 0 bases at V and 1 base at J, with 17 bases between the two ends.

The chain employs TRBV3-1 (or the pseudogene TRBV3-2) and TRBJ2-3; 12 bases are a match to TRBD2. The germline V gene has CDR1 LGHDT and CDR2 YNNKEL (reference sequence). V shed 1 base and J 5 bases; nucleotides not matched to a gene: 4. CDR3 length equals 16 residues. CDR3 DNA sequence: TGTGCCAGCAGCCAAGGTCTAGCGGGGGGGCAAGATACGCAGTATTTT. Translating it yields CASSQGLAGGQDTQYF.

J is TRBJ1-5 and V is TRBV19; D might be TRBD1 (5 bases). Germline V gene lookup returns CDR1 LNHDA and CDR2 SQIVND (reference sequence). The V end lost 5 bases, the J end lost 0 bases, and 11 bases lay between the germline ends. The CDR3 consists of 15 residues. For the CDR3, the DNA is TGTGCCAGTAGTGTCACAGGTGATAGCAATCAGCCCCAGCATTTT. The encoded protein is CASSVTGDSNQPQHF.

The CDR3 DNA reads TGCGCCAGCAGTGAGTCGCTTATGGAGACCCAGTACTTC. Its translation: CASSESLMETQYF. The chain combines TRBV10-1 with TRBJ2-5; D not certain. The CDR3 has 13 residues. Germline assignment: CDR1 WNHNN and CDR2 SYGVQD (reference sequence). Between the trimmed V and J ends, which lost 0 bases and 5 bases, there was a span of 7 bases.

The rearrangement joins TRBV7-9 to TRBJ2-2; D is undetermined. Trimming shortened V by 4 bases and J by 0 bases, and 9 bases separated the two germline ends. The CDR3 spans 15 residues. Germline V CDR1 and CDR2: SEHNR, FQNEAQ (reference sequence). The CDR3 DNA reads TGTGCCAGCAGCTCACCCTTATCGAACACCGGGGAGCTGTTTTTT. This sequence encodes CASSSPLSNTGELFF.

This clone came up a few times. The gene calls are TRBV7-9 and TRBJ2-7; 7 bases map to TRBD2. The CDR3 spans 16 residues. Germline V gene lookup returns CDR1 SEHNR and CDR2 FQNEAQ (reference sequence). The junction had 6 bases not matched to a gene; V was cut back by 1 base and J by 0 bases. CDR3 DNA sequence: TGTGCCAGCAGCTTAGACACGCGGGGGAGCTCCTACGAGCAGTACTTC. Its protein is CASSLDTRGSSYEQYF.

The CDR3 region has the DNA TGTGCCAGCAGCTCCCGCGCTCTTTTCTACGAGCAGTACTTC. Residues: CASSSRALFYEQYF. The chain combines TRBV13 with TRBJ2-7; D ambiguous. Germline V gene data show CDR1 as PRHDT and CDR2 as FYEKMQ (reference sequence). The V end lost 4 bases, the J end lost 3 bases, and 13 bases lay between the germline ends. This CDR3 is built from 14 residues. Filled out from reference TRBV13 and TRBJ2-7, the complete variable domain reads AAGVIQSPRHLIKEKRETATLKCYPIPRHDTVYWYQQGPGQDPQFLISFYEKMQSDKGSIPDRFSAQQFSDYHSELNMSSLELGDSALYFCASSSRALFYEQYFGPGTRLTVT.

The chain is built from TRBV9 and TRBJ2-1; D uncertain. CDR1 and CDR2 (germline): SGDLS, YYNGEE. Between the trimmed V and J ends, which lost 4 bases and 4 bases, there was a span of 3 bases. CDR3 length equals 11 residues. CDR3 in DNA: TGTGCCAGCAGCACTTACAATGAGCAGTTCTTC. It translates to CASSTYNEQFF.

In DNA form, the CDR3 reads TGCAGCGTTGATGAAGGCGGGGAGGGGACTGAAGCTTTCTTT. It codes for CSVDEGGEGTEAFF. The chain has TRBV29-1 and TRBJ1-1; tentatively, D is TRBD1 (5 bases). This CDR3 has 14 amino acids. Germline V CDR1 and CDR2: SQVTM, ANQGSEA. The V end was cut by 3 bases, the J end by 5 bases, with 16 bases between.

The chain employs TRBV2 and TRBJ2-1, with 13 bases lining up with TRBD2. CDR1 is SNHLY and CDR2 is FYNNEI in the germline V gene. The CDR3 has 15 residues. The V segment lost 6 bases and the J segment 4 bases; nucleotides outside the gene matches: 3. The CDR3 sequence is CASRTSGGSYNEQFF. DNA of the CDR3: TGTGCCAGCAGGACTAGCGGGGGGTCTTACAATGAGCAGTTCTTC.

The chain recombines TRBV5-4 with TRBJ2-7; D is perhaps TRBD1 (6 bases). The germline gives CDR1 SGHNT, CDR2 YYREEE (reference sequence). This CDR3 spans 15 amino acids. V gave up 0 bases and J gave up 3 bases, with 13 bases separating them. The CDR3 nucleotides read TGTGCCAGCAGCTTGGATAGGGGGTCCTTCTACGAGCAGTACTTC. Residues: CASSLDRGSFYEQYF.

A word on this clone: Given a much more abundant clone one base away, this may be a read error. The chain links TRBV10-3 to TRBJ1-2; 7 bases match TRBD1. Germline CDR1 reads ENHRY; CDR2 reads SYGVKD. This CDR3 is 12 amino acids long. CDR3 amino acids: CVISETGYGYTF. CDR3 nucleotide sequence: TGTGTCATCAGCGAGACAGGGTATGGCTACACCTTC.

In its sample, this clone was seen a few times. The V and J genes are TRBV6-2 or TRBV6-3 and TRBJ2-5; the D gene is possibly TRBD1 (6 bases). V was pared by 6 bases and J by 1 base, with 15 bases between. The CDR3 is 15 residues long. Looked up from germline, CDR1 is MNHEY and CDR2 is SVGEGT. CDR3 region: CASSGLWDTQETQYF. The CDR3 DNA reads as TGTGCCAGCAGCGGCCTTTGGGACACCCAAGAGACCCAGTACTTC.